The 15 T cell receptor beta chains in this list originate from one sample, sequenced in a study of T-cell memory formation after mild COVID-19. TCRdb analysed the 5' RACE reads with MiXCR anew, one entry per CDR3 protein. The repertoire holds hundreds of thousands of distinct CDR3 sequences, over 15% seen once, with about 8.8% in the top ten. Sequenced sample: PBMCs or a T cell subset sorted from them (not recorded which). The receptors stem from an adult woman who had mild COVID-19 (a few samples of this study predate the infection). Cell type and time point are not known.

The CDR3 region has the DNA TGTGCCAGCAGCTTATTCGGGGGGCAGGGGAATGAGCAGTTCTTC. It codes for CASSLFGGQGNEQFF. The chain links TRBV7-6 to TRBJ2-1; perhaps TRBD2 as D (7 bases). Trimming stripped 2 bases from V and 7 bases from J, with 15 bases between. The germline CDR1 and CDR2 sequences are SGHVS and FNYEAQ. The CDR3 is made up of 15 amino acids.

This clonotype was counted between two and nine times. This sequence joins TRBV20-1 and TRBJ2-3; 11 nucleotides match TRBD1. The CDR3 consists of 14 residues. V trimming: 6 bases; J trimming: 4 bases; junction bases outside the gene matches: 6. Germline V gives CDR1 DFQATT, CDR2 SNEGSKA (reference sequence). CDR3 in DNA: TGCAGTGCAGCCCGGGACAGGGGGGCAGATACGCAGTATTTT. The encoded protein is CSAARDRGADTQYF.

The genes are TRBV6-5 and TRBJ1-1; D is uncertain. Per the germline V gene, CDR1 is MNHEY and CDR2 is SVGAGI. This CDR3 is built from 15 residues. Trimming removed 0 bases from V and 5 bases from J, with 13 bases in between. The CDR3 DNA sequence: TGTGCCAGCAGTTACTCGAATCGGGCTACAACTGAAGCTTTCTTT. The encoded protein is CASSYSNRATTEAFF.

This clonotype was observed a handful of times. The V call is TRBV7-2, the J call TRBJ2-2, with 8 bases fitting TRBD1. Per the germline V gene, CDR1 is SGHTA and CDR2 is FQGNSA. The CDR3 has 17 residues. V gave up 4 bases and J gave up 2 bases; unmatched junction bases: 9. The CDR3 reads CASSSRTGSLNTGELFF. The CDR3 DNA follows: TGTGCCAGCAGCTCGCGGACAGGGAGCCTTAACACCGGGGAGCTGTTTTTT.

This clonotype turned up a few times. The rearrangement joins TRBV4-2 to TRBJ1-1, with 7 bases identical to TRBD1. V lost 1 base and J lost 7; bases outside the gene matches: 9. There are 15 residues in the CDR3. Germline CDR1 is LGHNA and CDR2 is YNFKEQ. Here the CDR3 reads CASSQVQGGQNEAFF. CDR3 bases: TGTGCCAGCAGCCAAGTCCAAGGGGGACAGAATGAAGCTTTCTTT.

The V call is TRBV3-1, the J call TRBJ1-1; D is undetermined. V was cut by 4 bases and J by 6 bases, with 24 bases left in between. The CDR3 has 17 amino acids. Germline-derived CDR1 and CDR2 are LGHDT and YNNKEL (reference sequence). The chain's CDR3 is CASSPPNRITVVPEAFF. CDR3 coding DNA: TGTGCCAGCAGCCCGCCCAACCGGATCACAGTGGTCCCTGAAGCTTTCTTT.

The rearrangement uses TRBV7-9 and TRBJ2-7, with 10 bases matching TRBD1. Germline CDR1 SEHNR, CDR2 FQNEAQ (reference sequence). The J segment lost 2 bases and the V segment lost 5 bases, leaving 6 bases of the junction unmatched. This CDR3 is built from 15 residues. CDR3 region: CASSRAGTGAYEQYF. The CDR3 nucleotides read TGTGCCAGCAGCCGTGCAGGGACAGGGGCCTACGAGCAGTACTTC. Filled out from reference TRBV7-9 and TRBJ2-7, the complete variable domain reads DTGVSQNPRHKITKRGQNVTFRCDPISEHNRLYWYRQTLGQGPEFLTYFQNEAQLEKSRLLSDRFSAERPKGSFSTLEIQRTEQGDSAMYLCASSRAGTGAYEQYFGPGTRLTVT.

The rearrangement uses TRBV7-2 and TRBJ2-2; D perhaps matches TRBD2 (5 bases). Deletions cut 7 bases from V and 3 bases from J, with 12 bases between. Looked up from germline, CDR1 is SGHTA and CDR2 is FQGNSA. This CDR3 is 14 amino acids long. The CDR3 sequence: CASTLLRDTGELFF. The CDR3 nucleotides are TGTGCCAGCACCCTGCTGCGGGACACCGGGGAGCTGTTTTTT.

This clonotype was counted only a few times. The V and J genes are TRBV7-8 and TRBJ2-7; D may be TRBD2 (5 bases). V lost 5 bases and J lost 3, with 14 bases in between. From germline, CDR1 is SGHVS and CDR2 FQNEAQ. This CDR3 spans 14 amino acids. The chain's CDR3 is CASSLGLRNYEQYF. The CDR3 DNA follows: TGTGCCAGCAGCCTAGGACTGCGGAACTACGAGCAGTACTTC.

The gene calls are TRBV2 and TRBJ1-5, with a tentative D call TRBD1 (6 bases). Germline V gene sequence: CDR1 SNHLY, CDR2 FYNNEI. The CDR3 covers 15 residues. The V and J ends lost 4 bases and 0 bases respectively, with 10 bases between them. The CDR3 DNA reads as TGTGCCAGCAGTGCACAGGGAATTAGCAATCAGCCCCAGCATTTT. Protein product: CASSAQGISNQPQHF.

V gene TRBV20-1 combines with J gene TRBJ2-1, with 9 bases aligning to TRBD2. This CDR3 is 14 amino acids long. Unmatched junction bases numbered 12, after V lost 6 bases and J lost 9 bases. Germline V gives CDR1 DFQATT, CDR2 SNEGSKA (reference sequence). DNA for the CDR3: TGCAGTGCCCAGGCAGGAGCGGGGGGATTTGAGCAGTTCTTC. It codes for CSAQAGAGGFEQFF.

The sample holds a few counts of this clonotype. The V gene is TRBV7-3, the J gene TRBJ2-7; D gene uncertain. CDR3 length equals 17 residues. Germline V gene data show CDR1 as SGHTA and CDR2 as FQGTGA. Trimming shortened V by 1 base and J by 3 bases, and 19 bases separated the two germline ends. Here the CDR3 reads CASSLKGQPIDLYEQYF. CDR3 in DNA: TGTGCCAGCAGCTTAAAGGGTCAGCCAATCGACCTCTACGAGCAGTACTTC.

The chain has TRBV25-1 and TRBJ2-1; TRBD1 matches at 8 bases. Germline V gene data show CDR1 as MGHDK and CDR2 as SYGVNS. After removal of 3 bases from V and 11 bases from J, the junction contained 3 bases not matched to a gene. CDR3 length: 12 amino acids. The CDR3, as DNA: TGTGCCAGCAGTGATGACAGGGGTCAGCAGTTCTTC. Translating it yields CASSDDRGQQFF.

The chain joins TRBV12-3 or TRBV12-4 to TRBJ2-2; D perhaps matches TRBD1 (6 bases). V lost 10 bases and J lost 3, with 12 bases in between. The CDR3 loop spans 13 amino acids. The CDR3 DNA is TGTGCCACCCAGGGACATGACACCGGGGAGCTGTTTTTT. Its protein is CATQGHDTGELFF.

The V gene is TRBV18, the J gene TRBJ2-3; D is ambiguous. CDR1 is KGHSH, CDR2 LQKENI, per germline. Between the trimmed V and J ends, which lost 6 bases and 1 base, there was a span of 11 bases. The CDR3 totals 14 residues. In DNA form, the CDR3 reads TGTGCCAGCTCCGACTTTTTGGGCACAGATACGCAGTATTTT. This translates into CASSDFLGTDTQYF.